This is a list of T cell receptor beta chains from one sample in a study of blood T cell repertoires in COVID-19. Assay used: immunoSEQ multiplex PCR; TCRdb lists only in-frame clones, some missing. Of roughly 150,000 clones listed, roughly nine tenths are singletons. Sequenced material: peripheral blood. These TCRs come from a woman in her sixties or seventies with acute or convalescent COVID-19. CDR3s include the opening cysteine and the closing phenylalanine or tryptophan. Each record gives: clone size, D gene, J gene, V gene, CDR3 DNA, CDR3 protein. A D gene is named only where the DNA matches it firmly. Size is omitted from some rows. Given values are once, few, many or a class for expanded clones.

>NA|TRBD1|TRBJ2-7|TRBV28
TGTGCCAGCAGTTCGGGGACAGGGGGCAGCGAGCAGTACTTC
CASSSGTGGSEQYF
>NA|TRBD1|TRBJ2-2|TRBV19
TGTGCCAGTAGTATAGTTCCAGGGGGCTACACCGGGGAGCTGTTTTTT
CASSIVPGGYTGELFF
>NA|NA|TRBJ1-3|TRBV10-3
TGTGCCATCCAGGACAGTGGAAACACCATATATTTT
CAIQDSGNTIYF
>NA|NA|TRBJ2-3|TRBV3-1/TRBV3-2
TGTGCCAGCAGCCATAACCCCGGAGGCGATACGCAGTATTTT
CASSHNPGGDTQYF
>NA|NA|TRBJ2-1|TRBV11-2
TGTGCCAGCAGCTTAAGTCGGTACAATGAGCAGTTCTTC
CASSLSRYNEQFF
>NA|TRBD1|TRBJ2-7|TRBV7-9
TGTGCCAGCAGCAACCCCTCCGGACAGGGAGGTAGGACCTACGAGCAGTACTTC
CASSNPSGQGGRTYEQYF
>NA|NA|TRBJ2-1|TRBV24-1
TGTGCCACCAGTGACACCCTGGCCACACAGGGTAAAATTGGCAATGAGCAGTTCTTC
CATSDTLATQGKIGNEQFF
>once|NA|TRBJ2-3|TRBV3-1/TRBV3-2
TGTGCCAGCAGCCCACCGGGGAATACGCAGTATTTT
CASSPPGNTQYF
>NA|NA|TRBJ1-2|TRBV4-3
TGCGCCAGCAGCCAAGATCTTGGGGTTGAGGGTGGCTACACCTTC
CASSQDLGVEGGYTF
>NA|NA|TRBJ1-2|TRBV7-9
TGTGCCAGCAGCTTAACCCCACCGGTAGACTACACCTTC
CASSLTPPVDYTF
>NA|TRBD2|TRBJ2-2|TRBV2
TGTGCCAGCACGGGGGGACTAGTCGGGACCGGGGAGCTGTTTTTT
CASTGGLVGTGELFF
>NA|NA|TRBJ1-5|TRBV18
TGTGCCAGCTCACCAGGTGGGACTAAATGGGATCAGCCCCAGCATTTT
CASSPGGTKWDQPQHF
>NA|NA|TRBJ1-6|TRBV19
TGTGCCAGTAGTATTATGGGGGGTGGAAATTCACCCCTCCACTTT
CASSIMGGGNSPLHF
>NA|NA|TRBJ1-4|TRBV4-2
TGTGCCAGCAGCCAATTTGTGTCAGATGAAAAACTGTTTTTT
CASSQFVSDEKLFF
>NA|TRBD1|TRBJ2-3|TRBV7-9
TGTGCCAGCAGCCTTCCGGGACAGGGTGTTGGAGATACGCAGTATTTT
CASSLPGQGVGDTQYF
>few|NA|TRBJ1-2|TRBV4-3
TGCGCCAGCAGCCAAGATTGGGACAACCGCTATGGCTACACCTTC
CASSQDWDNRYGYTF
>NA|NA|TRBJ2-1|TRBV21-1
TGTGCCAGCAGCAAAGGTGCCCGGGACAGGGGCACCTACAATGAGCAGTTCTTC
CASSKGARDRGTYNEQFF
>NA|TRBD1|TRBJ1-5|TRBV6-2/TRBV6-3
TGTGCCAGCAGTTATACATCAGGGGGTCAGCCCCAGCATTTT
CASSYTSGGQPQHF
>NA|NA|TRBJ1-3|TRBV24-1
TGTGCCACCAGTGATCCCGGTCCCTCTGGAAACACCATATATTTT
CATSDPGPSGNTIYF
>NA|NA|TRBJ1-5|TRBV21-1
TGTGCCAGCAGCAAACATGGCAGGGGGAATCAGCCCCAGCATTTT
CASSKHGRGNQPQHF
>NA|TRBD1|TRBJ1-6|TRBV5-5
TGTGCCAGCAGCGGAGGGACAGGATATAATTCACCCCTCCACTTT
CASSGGTGYNSPLHF
>NA|NA|TRBJ1-4|TRBV7-2
TGTGCCAGCAGCTACCCAACCGGGAAACTGTTTTTT
CASSYPTGKLFF
>NA|NA|TRBJ1-3|TRBV5-1
TGCGCCAGCAGCTTTACCCACGGGGGATCTGGAAACACCATATATTTT
CASSFTHGGSGNTIYF
>NA|NA|TRBJ1-5|TRBV4-3
TGCGCCAGCAGCCCGCAGGCTAATCAGCCCCAGCATTTT
CASSPQANQPQHF